One and the same sample provided the 15 T cell receptor beta chains below, sequenced in a study of cytomegalovirus exposure and HLA in healthy donors. Primers included in the PCR were 60 Vbeta and 13 Jbeta primers. Profiled with immunoSEQ multiplex PCR; TCRdb holds only in-frame clones, not every one. The table includes about 120,000 clones, approximately 80% detected once. Sample: PBMCs. Source of these receptors: a man between 18 and 35 years old in good health and CMV-seropositive.

V gene TRBV7-8 combines with J gene TRBJ1-2; a possible D gene is TRBD1 (5 bases). Trimming removed 7 bases at V and 2 bases at J, with 20 bases between. The CDR3 contains 16 residues. Germline V CDR1 and CDR2: SGHVS, FQNEAQ. In DNA form, the CDR3 reads TGTGCCAGCACCGAAACATCAACAGGTGACAACTATGGCTACACCTTC. It is translated as CASTETSTGDNYGYTF.

A remark on this clone: At one of its ends the junction is not consistent with the germline gene, which may arise from a read error. The chain uses TRBV4-1 and TRBJ2-4; TRBD2 might be the D (6 bases). Germline V gives CDR1 MGHRA, CDR2 YSYEKL. The CDR3 is made up of 17 amino acids. The CDR3 DNA follows: TGCGCCAGCAGTCTCAGCTCATCCGGGGGAGCCAAAAACAGTCAGTACTTC. Translation gives CASSLSSSGGAKNSQYF.

This chain uses TRBV11-2 with TRBJ2-2; TRBD1 agrees at 8 bases. The length of the CDR3 is 16 residues. Germline V lookup: CDR1 SGHAT, CDR2 FQNNGV. V trimming: 5 bases; J trimming: 3 bases; junction bases outside the gene matches: 8. The CDR3 DNA reads TGTGCCAGCAGCAGGGGGACAGGACAATACACCGGGGAGCTGTTTTTT. This codes for CASSRGTGQYTGELFF.

The chain carries TRBV9 and TRBJ1-1, with a tentative D call TRBD1 (6 bases). The V and J ends lost 0 bases and 6 bases respectively, with 12 bases between them. The V gene's germline CDR1 is SGDLS and CDR2 YYNGEE. There are 14 residues in the CDR3. This CDR3 is CASSVGSGVSEAFF. CDR3 nucleotide sequence: TGTGCCAGCAGCGTAGGATCAGGGGTCTCTGAAGCTTTCTTT. The whole variable domain, filled in from reference TRBV9 and TRBJ1-1, reads DSGVTQTPKHLITATGQRVTLRCSPRSGDLSVYWYQQSLDQGLQFLIQYYNGEERAKGNILERFSAQQFPDLHSELNLSSLELGDSALYFCASSVGSGVSEAFFGQGTRLTVV.

The V gene is TRBV19, the J gene TRBJ1-2; 7 positions agree with TRBD1. The CDR3 is 13 amino acids. CDR1 is LNHDA, CDR2 SQIVND, per germline (reference sequence). J was trimmed by 4 bases and V by 7 bases; bases with no gene match: 6. CDR3 protein: CASTRDSGYGYTF. DNA for the CDR3: TGTGCCAGTACCCGGGACAGCGGCTATGGCTACACCTTC.

The V gene is TRBV9, the J gene TRBJ2-1; the D gene is possibly TRBD2 (5 bases). The V end lost 3 bases, the J end lost 7 bases, and 20 bases lay between the germline ends. Germline V gene data show CDR1 as SGDLS and CDR2 as YYNGEE. The CDR3 covers 16 residues. This CDR3 is CASSDVGISGDNEQFF. The CDR3 region has the DNA TGTGCCAGCAGCGACGTTGGTATCTCCGGGGATAATGAGCAGTTCTTC.

V and J are TRBV28 and TRBJ2-1; 7 nucleotides match TRBD2. Unmatched junction bases numbered 3, after V lost 2 bases and J lost 2 bases. Germline CDR1 and CDR2: MDHEN and SYDVKM. The CDR3 sequence is 15 residues long. The CDR3 loop is CASSLLAEAYNEQFF. In DNA, the CDR3 is TGTGCCAGCAGTTTACTAGCGGAGGCCTACAATGAGCAGTTCTTC.

The chain uses TRBV28 and TRBJ1-1, with D possibly TRBD1 on 5 matching bases. This CDR3 region has 15 residues. Germline loops: CDR1 MDHEN, CDR2 SYDVKM. Trimming took off 3 bases at V and 1 base at J, with 12 bases between the two ends. Here the CDR3 DNA reads TGTGCCAGCAGTTTGGCAAGACAGAGGAACACTGAAGCTTTCTTT. Translation: CASSLARQRNTEAFF. Variable domain in full (rest from reference TRBV28 and TRBJ1-1): DVKVTQSSRYLVKRTGEKVFLECVQDMDHENMFWYRQDPGLGLRLIYFSYDVKMKEKGDIPEGYSVSREKKERFSLILESASTNQTSMYLCASSLARQRNTEAFFGQGTRLTVV.

The chain combines TRBV2 with TRBJ2-1; D is uncertain. The CDR3 is 14 residues long. Germline V gene data show CDR1 as SNHLY and CDR2 as FYNNEI. The V and J ends lost 1 base and 6 bases respectively, with 10 bases between them. Here the CDR3 reads CASSEGFNGNEQFF. The CDR3 bases are TGTGCCAGCAGTGAAGGGTTTAACGGCAATGAGCAGTTCTTC.

Notes on this clone: Mismatch with germline at one junction end may stem from a read error. The chain has TRBV7-9 and TRBJ2-7; 9 bases are shared with TRBD1. Per the germline V gene, CDR1 is SEHNR and CDR2 is FQNEAQ (reference sequence). This CDR3 comprises 16 residues. CDR3 sequence (DNA): TGTTCCAGCAGCGAACTACAGGGGGCCAATCTCGACGAGCAGTACTTC. Translated, it gives CSSSELQGANLDEQYF. Full variable domain (outside the CDR3, taken from reference TRBV7-9 and TRBJ2-7): DTGVSQNPRHKITKRGQNVTFRCDPISEHNRLYWYRQTLGQGPEFLTYFQNEAQLEKSRLLSDRFSAERPKGSFSTLEIQRTEQGDSAMYLCSSSELQGANLDEQYFGPGTRLTVT.

J is TRBJ2-7 and V is TRBV11-2, with 8 bases fitting TRBD1. The J segment lost 6 bases and the V segment lost 5 bases, leaving 6 bases of the junction unmatched. The CDR3 has 13 residues. CDR1 and CDR2 (germline): SGHAT, FQNNGV. The CDR3 region has the DNA TGTGCCAGCAGCAGGAGGACAGGGAGCGAGCAGTACTTC. It is translated as CASSRRTGSEQYF.

V gene TRBV7-3 combines with J gene TRBJ1-2; a weak D match, TRBD1 (6 bases). Germline-derived CDR1 and CDR2 are SGHTA and FQGTGA. Between the trimmed V and J ends, which lost 0 bases and 5 bases, there was a span of 16 bases. The CDR3 runs 16 residues. CDR3: CASSLTPMTGPYGYTF. In DNA, the CDR3 is TGTGCCAGCAGCTTAACCCCAATGACAGGCCCGTATGGCTACACCTTC.

The chain recombines TRBV5-5 with TRBJ1-2; D remains unclear. Germline assignment: CDR1 SGHKS and CDR2 YYEKEE (reference sequence). The CDR3 is 14 amino acids. The germline V and J ends were trimmed by 1 base and 4 bases, with 11 bases remaining between them. DNA of the CDR3: TGTGCCAGCAGCTTGAAGGAGGGAGGCTATGGCTACACCTTC. Translation: CASSLKEGGYGYTF.

The chain has TRBV30 and TRBJ1-3; D remains unclear. There are 13 residues in the CDR3. The V end lost 1 base, the J end lost 2 bases, and 6 bases lay between the germline ends. Germline V gene data show CDR1 as GTSNPN and CDR2 as SVGIG (reference sequence). The CDR3 DNA reads as TGTGCCTGGAGTGAGTCGGCTGGAAACACCATATATTTT. Its protein is CAWSESAGNTIYF. The whole variable domain, remainder taken from reference TRBV30 and TRBJ1-3, is SQTIHQWPATLVQPVGSPLSLECTVEGTSNPNLYWYRQAAGRGLQLLFYSVGIGQISSEVPQNLSASRPQDRQFILSSKKLLLSDSGFYLCAWSESAGNTIYFGEGSWLTVV.

The chain couples TRBV6-5 to TRBJ1-3; maybe TRBD1 (6 bases). This CDR3 is 13 amino acids long. V lost 5 bases and J 3 bases, leaving 8 bases between the germline ends. CDR1 is MNHEY and CDR2 is SVGAGI in the germline V gene. The CDR3 DNA is TGTGCCAGCAGTCAGGGGATTGGAAACACCATATATTTT. It yields the protein CASSQGIGNTIYF.